This T cell receptor (beta chain) was documented in a study of regulatory T cells in long-lasting Graves disease. Time point meaning: newly diagnosed GD, antithyroid drugs for less than 3 months. Scientists built the TCR library using RNA that was extracted from PBMCs. Building the TCR beta libraries relied on iRepertoire HTBI primers, and CDR3 regions underwent Arm-PCR. TCRdb used MiXCR to reprocess the multiplex PCR reads, holding one entry per CDR3 protein. The top ten hold roughly 27% of the sample, which has hundreds of thousands of distinct CDR3 sequences, roughly a sixth seen once. This clonotype showed up many times. The CDR3 consists of 14 residues. Germline lookup yields CDR1 SNHLY and CDR2 FYNNEI. V dropped 7 bases and J dropped 0 bases, with 9 bases sitting between them. This sample was also put to use in a study of T cells in Graves' hyperthyroidism and ophthalmopathy.

The sequences come from peripheral blood mononuclear cells (PBMCs), collected at new diagnosis, from a patient treated with antithyroid drugs. This clonotype originated in a man aged 35 to 55 with Graves disease. This sequence joins TRBV2 and TRBJ1-4; D gene uncertain. The DNA for the CDR3 is TGTGCCAGCAAGTTGGACGCAACTAATGAAAAACTGTTTTTT. Its protein is CASKLDATNEKLFF.